This entry lists 30 T cell receptor beta chains sequenced from one sample in a study of T cells in Graves' hyperthyroidism and ophthalmopathy. Amplified TCR beta CDR3 regions came from RNA transcripts. A first-round RT-PCR of the TCR CDR3 used the HTBI primer set. TCRdb re-called the multiplex PCR reads with MiXCR, one entry per CDR3 protein. This table holds roughly 380,000 distinct CDR3 sequences, about 13% found once. The sequencing sample was made of blood. The receptor source for this set is a man aged 30-40 years with Graves' hyperthyroidism that later progressed to Graves' ophthalmopathy.

Of note for this clonotype: Possible read error: a much larger clone is one base away. This chain uses TRBV19 with TRBJ2-2; TRBD1 matches at 7 bases. This CDR3 is 12 amino acids long. Germline V gene data show CDR1 as LNHDA and CDR2 as SQIVND (reference sequence). The CDR3 is CARTGESGELSF. CDR3 nucleotides: TGTGCCAGAACAGGGGAGTCCGGGGAGCTGTCTTTT.

Details on this clonotype: The germline gene is not matched at one end of the junction; a read error may be the cause. The V call is TRBV5-1, the J call TRBJ1-2; D is undetermined. Germline CDR1 is SGHRS and CDR2 is YFSETQ. This CDR3 has 14 amino acids. DNA of the CDR3: TGCGCCAGCAGCTTGGAGCCAGGATTCTATAGCTACACCTTC. This translates into CASSLEPGFYSYTF.

This clonotype was recorded many times. This chain joins TRBV27 and TRBJ2-2; D remains unclear. Trimming shortened V by 2 bases and J by 1 base, and 5 bases separated the two germline ends. This CDR3 spans 14 amino acids. Per the germline V gene, CDR1 is MNHEY and CDR2 is SMNVEV (reference sequence). The CDR3 nucleotides read TGTGCCAGCAGTTTAGGGGTGAACACCGGGGAGCTGTTTTTT. This translates into CASSLGVNTGELFF.

This chain connects TRBV20-1 to TRBJ2-1; TRBD2 matches 8 bases. The V gene end was trimmed by 1 base and the J gene end by 1 base; junction bases not matched to a gene: 6. Per the germline V gene, CDR1 is DFQATT and CDR2 is SNEGSKA (reference sequence). CDR3 length equals 16 residues. CDR3 amino acids: CSARGGLEFSYNEQFF. The CDR3 DNA follows: TGCAGTGCTAGAGGGGGACTAGAGTTTTCCTACAATGAGCAGTTCTTC.

This clonotype was counted at least ten times. The CDR3 loop reads CASSLPWGQAYEQYF. The CDR3 DNA follows: TGTGCCAGCAGCCTCCCGTGGGGACAGGCCTACGAGCAGTACTTC. J is TRBJ2-7 and V is TRBV2, with 8 bases identical to TRBD1. Germline V gives CDR1 SNHLY, CDR2 FYNNEI. The CDR3 length is 15 residues. The V gene end was trimmed by 6 bases and the J gene end by 2 bases; junction bases not matched to a gene: 9.

The chain uses TRBV30 and TRBJ2-1; D uncertain. The germline gives CDR1 GTSNPN, CDR2 SVGIG (reference sequence). V shed 3 bases and J shed 1 base, with 13 bases lying between them. The CDR3 is 15 residues long. In DNA form, the CDR3 reads TGTGCCTGGAGATCTGGCAGGCAATCCTACAATGAGCAGTTCTTC. Amino acid sequence: CAWRSGRQSYNEQFF.

This sequence joins TRBV9 and TRBJ1-1; TRBD1 is a possible D gene (5 bases). This CDR3 has 14 amino acids. Looked up from germline, CDR1 is SGDLS and CDR2 is YYNGEE. Trimming removed 0 bases from V and 6 bases from J, with 12 bases in between. The CDR3 loop is CASSVEGDPAEAFF. In DNA, the CDR3 is TGTGCCAGCAGCGTAGAAGGGGACCCCGCTGAAGCTTTCTTT.

This clonotype was detected ten times or more. The chain uses TRBV5-1 and TRBJ1-4; TRBD1 is a possible D gene (6 bases). CDR3 length: 14 residues. CDR1 is SGHRS, CDR2 YFSETQ, per germline. The V end lost 4 bases, the J end lost 12 bases, and 19 bases lay between the germline ends. The CDR3 protein is CASSERGAFEELFF. The CDR3 DNA follows: TGCGCCAGCAGCGAGCGGGGGGCCTTCGAGGAACTGTTTTTT.

The rearrangement uses TRBV9 and TRBJ2-4, with D possibly TRBD2 on 6 matching bases. V was trimmed by 0 bases and J by 8 bases, leaving 15 bases between them. The CDR3 totals 15 residues. Per germline, CDR1 SGDLS and CDR2 YYNGEE. The CDR3 DNA reads as TGTGCCAGCAGCGTAGATGGCACCGGCGGGGACATTCAGTACTTC. It specifies CASSVDGTGGDIQYF.

This clonotype was observed a few times. V is TRBV27 and J is TRBJ1-2; 9 nucleotides match TRBD1. CDR1 is MNHEY and CDR2 is SMNVEV in the germline V gene (reference sequence). V gave up 1 base and J gave up 3 bases; unmatched junction bases: 12. This CDR3 comprises 18 residues. Written as DNA, the CDR3 is TGTGCCAGCAGTTTATTTGGAGTTGGGGGACAGGGAGACTATGGCTACACCTTC. As protein: CASSLFGVGGQGDYGYTF.

V gene TRBV2 combines with J gene TRBJ2-2; D unclear. Trimming removed 3 bases at V and 5 bases at J, with 7 bases between. Germline V lookup: CDR1 SNHLY, CDR2 FYNNEI. This CDR3 spans 13 amino acids. The CDR3 DNA reads as TGTGCCAGCAGTGAGTCGGCGACCGGGGAGCTGTTTTTT. This codes for CASSESATGELFF.

This clonotype appeared a few times. The V gene is TRBV4-1, the J gene TRBJ1-6, with D tentatively TRBD1 (6 bases). This CDR3 is built from 15 residues. The germline V gene has CDR1 MGHRA and CDR2 YSYEKL. Trimming shortened V by 4 bases and J by 10 bases, and 17 bases separated the two germline ends. CDR3 amino acids: CASSPRGGARSPLHF. The DNA for the CDR3 is TGCGCCAGCAGCCCGAGAGGGGGGGCGCGGTCACCCCTCCACTTT.

This clonotype was seen just once. The chain carries TRBV12-3 or TRBV12-4 and TRBJ1-6, with a weak D call TRBD1 (6 bases). CDR3 length: 16 amino acids. V was shortened by 3 bases and J by 9 bases, with 18 bases between the two germline ends. CDR3 residues: CASSFSYPGVGSPLHF. The CDR3 bases are TGTGCCAGCAGTTTTAGTTACCCAGGGGTCGGTTCACCCCTCCACTTT.

The genes are TRBV12-3 or TRBV12-4 and TRBJ1-5; the D gene is possibly TRBD1 (5 bases). Trimming left V 0 bases short and J 4 bases short, with 10 bases between. The length of the CDR3 is 15 residues. The CDR3 DNA sequence: TGTGCCAGCAGTTTAGCACAGGCCTGGAATCAGCCCCAGCATTTT. Protein: CASSLAQAWNQPQHF.

Many counts were recorded for this clonotype. V is TRBV6-2 or TRBV6-3 and J is TRBJ1-1; a possible D gene is TRBD1 (5 bases). In germline, CDR1 is MNHEY, CDR2 SVGEGT. The CDR3 extends over 12 amino acids. Trimming pared 8 bases from V and 5 bases from J, leaving 12 bases between. This CDR3 is CASHQGVTEAFF. CDR3 bases: TGTGCCAGCCACCAAGGGGTTACTGAAGCTTTCTTT.

The table lists this clonotype with many counts. The chain is built from TRBV5-1 and TRBJ1-2; D gene ambiguous. There are 15 residues in the CDR3. Germline V gene sequence: CDR1 SGHRS, CDR2 YFSETQ. Deletions cut 4 bases from V and 9 bases from J, with 22 bases between. DNA of the CDR3: TGCGCCAGCAGCCTCTCCTCGGACGGGGAAGGGAGCTACACCTTC. Its protein is CASSLSSDGEGSYTF.

This clonotype was seen a few times. The chain joins TRBV28 to TRBJ1-5, with D maybe TRBD1 (6 bases). Per germline, CDR1 MDHEN and CDR2 SYDVKM. The germline V and J ends were trimmed by 4 bases and 7 bases, with 20 bases remaining between them. There are 16 residues in the CDR3. CDR3 sequence reads: CASSSGGGGVDQPQHF. In nucleotides, the CDR3 is TGTGCCAGCAGTTCGGGAGGGGGGGGAGTCGACCAGCCCCAGCATTTT.

The chain combines TRBV29-1 with TRBJ2-5; tentatively, D is TRBD2 (5 bases). The CDR3 totals 14 residues. Germline V gene lookup returns CDR1 SQVTM and CDR2 ANQGSEA. V lost 0 bases, J lost 1 base, and 9 bases lay in between. CDR3 coding DNA: TGCAGCGTTGAAGAAATGCGGGTCCAAGAGACCCAGTACTTC. It encodes CSVEEMRVQETQYF. The full variable domain, completed using reference TRBV29-1 and TRBJ2-5, is SAVISQKPSRDICQRGTSLTIQCQVDSQVTMMFWYRQQPGQSLTLIATANQGSEATYESGFVIDKFPISRPNLTFSTLTVSNMSPEDSSIYLCSVEEMRVQETQYFGPGTRLLVL.

V gene TRBV19 combines with J gene TRBJ2-5; TRBD1 aligns across 9 bases. The CDR3 totals 15 residues. The germline gives CDR1 LNHDA, CDR2 SQIVND (reference sequence). J was trimmed by 5 bases and V by 5 bases; bases with no gene match: 9. In DNA form, the CDR3 reads TGTGCCAGTAGTGCCGGGGACAGGGCGTTTGAGACCCAGTACTTC. It yields the protein CASSAGDRAFETQYF.

This clonotype was seen more than once but under ten times. This rearrangement joins TRBV28 to TRBJ1-1, with D unclear. The CDR3 covers 8 residues. Per the germline V gene, CDR1 is MDHEN and CDR2 is SYDVKM. CDR3 DNA: TGTCTGAACACTGAAGCTTTCTTT. This codes for CLNTEAFF.

There are many counts of this clonotype. This chain links TRBV20-1 with TRBJ1-5; D not resolved. V was clipped by 5 bases and J by 1 base, with 12 bases between them. Germline V gene lookup returns CDR1 DFQATT and CDR2 SNEGSKA (reference sequence). This CDR3 is 14 amino acids long. The CDR3 is CSAASGPSNQPQHF. CDR3 sequence (DNA): TGCAGTGCTGCCTCCGGGCCCAGCAATCAGCCCCAGCATTTT.

This clonotype is a singleton in its sample. This chain joins TRBV14 and TRBJ1-6, with D uncertain. The CDR3 is 16 amino acids. V lost 4 bases, J lost 2 bases, and 12 bases lay in between. CDR1 is SGHDN, CDR2 FVKESK, per germline. As DNA, the CDR3 is TGTGCCAGCAGCCCCGGCGTGGGAACCTATAATTCACCCCTCCACTTT. Amino acid sequence: CASSPGVGTYNSPLHF.

This clonotype was seen many times. This sequence joins TRBV3-1 and TRBJ2-5; D perhaps matches TRBD2 (5 bases). The V gene lost 1 base and the J gene lost 4 bases, with 10 bases spanning the gap. This CDR3 spans 14 amino acids. The germline V gene encodes CDR1 LGHDT and CDR2 YNNKEL (reference sequence). The CDR3 sequence: CASSQGGGGETQYF. CDR3 DNA sequence: TGTGCCAGCAGCCAAGGCGGAGGAGGAGAGACCCAGTACTTC.

The chain is built from TRBV5-1 and TRBJ1-4; a possible D gene is TRBD1 (5 bases). V gave up 0 bases and J gave up 4 bases, with 13 bases separating them. The germline CDR1 and CDR2 sequences are SGHRS and YFSETQ. The CDR3 spans 16 residues. CDR3 in amino acids: CASSLGWGTVNEKLFF. DNA of the CDR3: TGCGCCAGCAGCTTGGGTTGGGGCACGGTTAATGAAAAACTGTTTTTT.

This clonotype was seen a few times. The V and J genes are TRBV29-1 and TRBJ1-2, with D possibly being TRBD1 (6 bases). The V and J ends lost 0 bases and 4 bases respectively, with 24 bases between them. CDR1 and CDR2 (germline): SQVTM, ANQGSEA. The CDR3 is 18 amino acids. DNA of the CDR3: TGCAGCGTTGAAGATGGGGGCAGTCGGGCAGGGGTTCCCTATGGCTACACCTTC. The encoded protein is CSVEDGGSRAGVPYGYTF.

To note about this clonotype: A junction boundary mismatches the germline segment, possibly from a read error. This chain links TRBV4-1 with TRBJ1-1; possibly TRBD1 for D (5 bases). The germline CDR1 and CDR2 sequences are MGHRA and YSYEKL. The CDR3 spans 15 residues. The CDR3 protein is CASSQVGGLNAEAFF. CDR3 coding DNA: TGCGCCAGCAGCCAAGTTGGGGGACTGAACGCTGAAGCTTTCTTT.

In its sample, this clonotype was seen a few times. The chain is built from TRBV7-8 and TRBJ2-3, with unresolved D. The CDR3 covers 11 residues. The V gene lost 5 bases and the J gene lost 5 bases, with 5 bases spanning the gap. The germline V gene has CDR1 SGHVS and CDR2 FQNEAQ. The CDR3 sequence: CASSAQDTQYF. In DNA, the CDR3 is TGTGCCAGCAGCGCGCAAGATACGCAGTATTTT.

This clonotype was counted only a few times. This chain links TRBV6-1 with TRBJ2-5, with 12 nucleotides matching TRBD1. J lost 5 bases, V lost 7 bases, and 5 bases had no gene match. Germline loops: CDR1 MNHNS, CDR2 SASEGT. The CDR3 has 14 residues. The CDR3 loop is CASIGTGGAETQYF. The CDR3 DNA is TGTGCCAGCATCGGGACAGGGGGCGCTGAGACCCAGTACTTC.

This clonotype was counted between two and nine times. The chain uses TRBV6-1 and TRBJ2-2; D is ambiguous. CDR3 length equals 16 residues. Per the germline V gene, CDR1 is MNHNS and CDR2 is SASEGT. The ends were cut back, 1 base at V and 0 bases at J, with 9 bases in the middle. CDR3 residues: CASSEEWGSNTGELFF. The DNA of the CDR3 is TGTGCCAGCAGTGAAGAATGGGGTTCGAACACCGGGGAGCTGTTTTTT.

This chain joins TRBV7-9 and TRBJ1-2; D is perhaps TRBD1 (6 bases). Trimming pared 5 bases from V and 3 bases from J, leaving 19 bases between. In germline, CDR1 is SEHNR, CDR2 FQNEAQ (reference sequence). CDR3 length equals 16 residues. This chain's CDR3 is CASSALQGDEDYGYTF. The DNA for the CDR3 is TGTGCCAGCAGCGCCCTACAGGGAGATGAGGACTATGGCTACACCTTC.